This section outlines one T cell receptor (beta chain) sequence together with its context. Its antigen is unidentified. TCRdb recomputed calls from the reads with MiXCR, one row per CDR3 protein. The table lists around 450,000 distinct CDR3 sequences, roughly 30% of them singletons. The data were taken from a study of T cell repertoires in cytomegalovirus infection. Overall study: It can be stated that public TCR beta signatures indicated CMV infection as well as a matching HLA type. Study-level points and caveats: CMV-specific HLA-C-restricted TCR beta clonotypes dominated the ex vivo response. CMV carriers with the relevant HLA were identified by cumulative public TCR beta family frequency.

Unmatched junction bases numbered 2, after V lost 5 bases and J lost 4 bases. The CDR3 spans 13 residues. The germline V gene has CDR1 SEHNR and CDR2 FQNEAQ (reference sequence). This TCR was recovered from a human donor in good health (CMV status not recorded). Some clones in this sample may be carry-over from other donors' samples. What was sequenced was PBMCs. The gene calls are TRBV7-9 and TRBJ2-5; 9 bases match TRBD1. As DNA, the CDR3 is TGTGCCAGCAGCCGGGACAGGGCAGAGACCCAGTACTTC. Its translation: CASSRDRAETQYF.